Below are 26 T cell receptor beta chains sequenced from a single sample in a study of T cells in localized non-small cell lung cancer. Here immunoSEQ multiplex PCR was the method, and the copy in TCRdb shows in-frame clones only, minus some. The sample contains 50,000 to 60,000 clones, 60% to 85% of which appear only once. The sequences come from PBMCs, collected before any cancer treatment. These receptors all come from a woman aged 40-75 years with stage II lung adenocarcinoma.

This chain links TRBV27 with TRBJ2-6; 7 positions match TRBD2. V shed 11 bases and J 2 bases; nucleotides not matched to a gene: 12. The length of the CDR3 is 16 residues. CDR1 is MNHEY and CDR2 is SMNVEV in the germline V gene (reference sequence). The CDR3 DNA follows: TGTGCCGTAGCGGGCAGGATAACCACTGGGGCCAACGTCCTGACTTTC. This gives the protein CAVAGRITTGANVLTF.

The chain carries TRBV5-4 and TRBJ2-6; weak D call: TRBD2 (5 bases). The length of the CDR3 is 15 residues. Per the germline V gene, CDR1 is SGHNT and CDR2 is YYREEE (reference sequence). The V end lost 2 bases, the J end lost 0 bases, and 6 bases lay between the germline ends. DNA for the CDR3: TGTGCCAGCAGCTTCGGGGTCTCTGGGGCCAACGTCCTGACTTTC. It codes for CASSFGVSGANVLTF.

The genes are TRBV7-3 and TRBJ1-1; 7 bases match TRBD1. CDR3 length equals 14 residues. Germline assignment: CDR1 SGHTA and CDR2 FQGTGA. V lost 5 bases and J lost 3; bases outside the gene matches: 6. The CDR3: CASSPQGVDTEAFF. For the CDR3, the DNA is TGTGCCAGCAGCCCGCAGGGGGTTGACACTGAAGCTTTCTTT.

This CDR3 is CASSAGTELGNTIYF. CDR3 nucleotide sequence: TGCGCCAGCAGCGCCGGGACAGAGTTAGGAAACACCATATATTTT. This chain connects TRBV5-1 to TRBJ1-3; 7 positions agree with TRBD1. The CDR3 spans 15 residues. J was trimmed by 4 bases and V by 4 bases; bases with no gene match: 8. Germline CDR1 is SGHRS and CDR2 is YFSETQ.

The chain recombines TRBV5-1 with TRBJ2-1; 7 bases are shared with TRBD2. This CDR3 comprises 17 residues. CDR1 and CDR2 (germline): SGHRS, YFSETQ. V lost 1 base, J lost 8 bases, and 15 bases stayed unmatched. CDR3 sequence: CASSLSSGVRFGDEQFF. CDR3 nucleotide sequence: TGCGCCAGCAGCTTGTCGAGCGGGGTAAGGTTCGGGGATGAGCAGTTCTTC.

The chain recombines TRBV12-5 with TRBJ2-7; 10 bases are a match to TRBD1. J was trimmed by 5 bases and V by 10 bases; bases with no gene match: 11. The CDR3 runs 14 residues. The germline V gene encodes CDR1 LGHNT and CDR2 FRNRAP. The CDR3 loop reads CATSGGQGTHEQYF. DNA for the CDR3: TGTGCTACCTCGGGGGGACAGGGGACTCACGAGCAGTACTTC.

This clone was recorded once. Other DNA variants within this sample encode the same CDR3. The V call is TRBV28, the J call TRBJ1-5; 9 nucleotides line up with TRBD1. The V and J ends lost 1 base and 7 bases, in that order; junction bases with no gene match: 5. This CDR3 comprises 15 residues. In germline, CDR1 is MDHEN, CDR2 SYDVKM. This CDR3 is CASSLSRQGVQPQHF. The CDR3 region has the DNA TGTGCCAGCAGTTTATCCCGACAGGGGGTGCAGCCCCAGCATTTT.

V is TRBV28 and J is TRBJ1-1; D is ambiguous. Trimming pared 4 bases from V and 8 bases from J, leaving 11 bases between. CDR3 length: 12 residues. Germline V CDR1 and CDR2: MDHEN, SYDVKM. The CDR3 reads CASSSKDIEAFF. CDR3 sequence (DNA): TGTGCCAGCAGTTCCAAAGACATAGAAGCTTTCTTT.

The chain recombines TRBV29-1 with TRBJ2-2; possible D gene TRBD2, 5 bases. The V gene lost 2 bases and the J gene lost 3 bases, with 10 bases spanning the gap. Germline CDR1 and CDR2: SQVTM and ANQGSEA. The CDR3 sequence is 14 residues long. The CDR3 DNA is TGCAGCGTTGAAAGCCGGGGAGACACCGGGGAGCTGTTTTTT. This codes for CSVESRGDTGELFF.

This chain uses TRBV7-2 with TRBJ1-2, with 11 nucleotides matching TRBD1. This CDR3 has 17 residues. The V gene's germline CDR1 is SGHTA and CDR2 FQGNSA. The J segment lost 8 bases and the V segment lost 0 bases, leaving 11 bases of the junction unmatched. The CDR3 is CASSLASVGQGANGYTF. The CDR3 DNA sequence: TGTGCCAGCAGCTTAGCGTCCGTAGGACAGGGGGCAAACGGCTACACCTTC.

This rearrangement joins TRBV5-1 to TRBJ2-7; no reliable D call. Germline CDR1 and CDR2: SGHRS and YFSETQ. V gave up 0 bases and J gave up 2 bases, with 15 bases separating them. The CDR3 runs 16 residues. The CDR3 DNA reads TGCGCCAGCAGCTTGGTGGGGAACATTGATCCCTACGAGCAGTACTTC. Protein sequence: CASSLVGNIDPYEQYF.

The chain has TRBV2 and TRBJ2-1; 9 bases fit TRBD1. The CDR3 extends over 15 amino acids. Germline V gene sequence: CDR1 SNHLY, CDR2 FYNNEI. J gave up 6 bases and V 6 bases, and 9 bases lay outside the gene matches. This CDR3 reads CASSLQGARGNEQFF. The DNA of the CDR3 is TGTGCCAGCAGCTTACAGGGGGCTAGGGGCAATGAGCAGTTCTTC.

The chain carries TRBV28 and TRBJ1-2, with D perhaps matching TRBD1 (6 bases). V was clipped by 7 bases and J by 8 bases, with 20 bases between them. This CDR3 comprises 14 residues. Germline V gives CDR1 MDHEN, CDR2 SYDVKM. This chain's CDR3 is CASNSLQGNGGYTF. In DNA, the CDR3 is TGTGCCAGCAATTCATTACAGGGAAATGGAGGCTACACCTTC.

The chain joins TRBV27 to TRBJ2-7, with 10 bases aligning to TRBD1. Trimming cost V 3 bases and J 3 bases; bases outside gene matches: 2. This CDR3 is 14 amino acids long. The germline CDR1 and CDR2 sequences are MNHEY and SMNVEV (reference sequence). The CDR3 protein is CASSFRDRGYEQYF. CDR3 coding DNA: TGTGCCAGCAGTTTCCGGGACAGGGGCTACGAGCAGTACTTC.

The J gene is TRBJ2-5, the V gene TRBV5-6; no definite D call. The CDR3 covers 15 residues. Germline CDR1 and CDR2: SGHDT and YYEEEE. V shed 0 bases and J shed 5 bases, with 14 bases lying between them. The CDR3 sequence is CASSLELVGRETQYF. The CDR3 bases are TGTGCCAGCAGCTTGGAGTTAGTGGGCCGGGAGACCCAGTACTTC.

V is TRBV7-8 and J is TRBJ2-2; maybe TRBD1 (6 bases). The V end was cut by 4 bases, the J end by 1 base, with 13 bases between. CDR1 SGHVS and CDR2 FQNEAQ come from the germline V gene. The CDR3 spans 16 residues. The CDR3 coding sequence is TGTGCCAGCAGCTCCGGGGACAACCTGAACACCGGGGAGCTGTTTTTT. Translation: CASSSGDNLNTGELFF.

The rearrangement joins TRBV10-2 to TRBJ1-1; possibly TRBD1 for D (5 bases). Trimming cost V 8 bases and J 4 bases, with 23 bases left between them. Germline V gene sequence: CDR1 WSHSY, CDR2 SAAADI. The CDR3 is 16 residues long. Written as DNA, the CDR3 is TGCGCCAGCCTAGATCCACTGAGGGACCCAACCACTGAAGCTTTCTTT. This translates into CASLDPLRDPTTEAFF.

This clone was counted only a few times. CDR3 region: CASSSSLEVEKHTRYF. In DNA, the CDR3 is TGTGCCAGCTCCTCGTCCCTGGAAGTAGAGAAACACACAAGGTACTTC. The V call is TRBV6-4, the J call TRBJ2-7, with D hard to call. V was pared by 8 bases and J by 12 bases, with 32 bases between. The CDR3 is 16 residues long. Germline values: CDR1 MRHNA, CDR2 SNTAGT.

The chain joins TRBV6-5 to TRBJ1-1; D ambiguous. The CDR3 is made up of 12 amino acids. CDR1 MNHEY and CDR2 SVGAGI come from the germline V gene. Trimming left V 4 bases short and J 3 bases short, with 6 bases between. CDR3 coding DNA: TGTGCCAGCAGTTTGGGTCACACTGAAGCTTTCTTT. Residues: CASSLGHTEAFF.

J is TRBJ2-1 and V is TRBV7-2; D remains unclear. V was trimmed by 3 bases and J by 13 bases, leaving 16 bases between them. From germline, CDR1 is SGHTA and CDR2 FQGNSA. This CDR3 has 13 residues. The CDR3, as DNA: TGTGCCAGCAGCTTCCCCCCTGCCCCCACACAGTTCTTC. Amino acids: CASSFPPAPTQFF.

This clone was picked up one time. This sequence joins TRBV7-3 and TRBJ2-3; no firm D call. Germline V gives CDR1 SGHTA, CDR2 FQGTGA. This CDR3 contains 15 residues. Trimming pared 5 bases from V and 0 bases from J, leaving 12 bases between. The DNA of the CDR3 is TGTGCCAGCAGCGCCACATCAGGAAGCACAGATACGCAGTATTTT. Translated, it gives CASSATSGSTDTQYF.

The rearrangement uses TRBV7-6 and TRBJ2-3, with TRBD1 matching 8 bases. The CDR3 is 14 residues long. Germline V gives CDR1 SGHVS, CDR2 FNYEAQ. With 1 base clipped from V and 6 bases from J, the junction kept 3 bases outside the gene matches. This chain's CDR3 is CASSLVDRGDTQYF. CDR3 nucleotides: TGTGCCAGCAGCTTAGTCGACAGGGGTGATACGCAGTATTTT. Combining the CDR3 with reference TRBV7-6 and TRBJ2-3 gives the whole variable domain GAGVSQSPRYKVTKRGQDVALRCDPISGHVSLYWYRQALGQGPEFLTYFNYEAQQDKSGLPNDRFSAERPEGSISTLTIQRTEQRDSAMYRCASSLVDRGDTQYFGPGTRLTVL.

The chain couples TRBV7-2 to TRBJ1-6, with a weak D call TRBD1 (5 bases). The CDR3 contains 15 residues. Germline CDR1 SGHTA, CDR2 FQGNSA. V was pared by 3 bases and J by 4 bases, with 10 bases between. In DNA form, the CDR3 reads TGTGCCAGCAGCTTGGGGGGGGGTTATAATTCACCCCTCCACTTT. It translates to CASSLGGGYNSPLHF.

The chain combines TRBV6-5 with TRBJ1-4; D ambiguous. CDR1 and CDR2 from the germline V gene are MNHEY and SVGAGI. The CDR3 is made up of 11 amino acids. V was pared by 8 bases and J by 5 bases, with 6 bases between. CDR3 region: CASRRNEKLFF. The CDR3 DNA reads as TGTGCCAGCCGCAGGAATGAAAAACTGTTTTTT.

The V call is TRBV5-1, the J call TRBJ1-3; D is ambiguous. Germline CDR1 is SGHRS and CDR2 is YFSETQ. Trimming stripped 4 bases from V and 4 bases from J, with 6 bases between. CDR3 length equals 12 residues. The CDR3 DNA reads TGCGCCAGCAGCGAGCAGGGAAACACCATATATTTT. Amino acid sequence: CASSEQGNTIYF.

The V gene is TRBV6-5, the J gene TRBJ1-1; D not certain. Per the germline V gene, CDR1 is MNHEY and CDR2 is SVGAGI. Trimming shortened V by 0 bases and J by 3 bases, and 5 bases separated the two germline ends. The CDR3 length is 13 residues. CDR3 residues: CASSYSRHTEAFF. The CDR3 nucleotides read TGTGCCAGCAGTTACTCGAGGCACACTGAAGCTTTCTTT.